These T cell receptor beta chains were read from a single sample in a study of blood T cell repertoires in COVID-19. Some clones are missing from TCRdb's copy, which holds only in-frame ones; the method was immunoSEQ multiplex PCR. Altogether 55,000 to 80,000 clones are present, around 82% being singletons, with the ten largest covering approximately 14%. Specimen: peripheral blood. All receptors come from a man in his 60s with COVID-19, enrolled during active disease. The CDR3 runs from the conserved cysteine through the conserved F or W. A D gene is named only where the DNA matches it firmly. Some rows mark clone size as missing; the rest say once, few, many or name a class of expanded clone.

CDR3 protein	CDR3 DNA	J gene	clone size	V gene	D gene
CASSRLAGNTDTQYF	TGCGCCAGCAGCCGACTAGCGGGGAACACAGATACGCAGTATTTT	TRBJ2-3	-	TRBV5-1	TRBD2
CAWSWGRVVTQYF	TGTGCCTGGAGTTGGGGGAGGGTGGTGACCCAGTACTTC	TRBJ2-5	-	TRBV30	TRBD2
CASSFLPQKQETQYF	TGTGCCAGCAGCTTCCTCCCCCAGAAACAAGAGACCCAGTACTTC	TRBJ2-5	-	TRBV11-2	-
CASSEGRGRLKNTQYF	TGCGCCAGCAGTGAGGGCAGGGGAAGGTTAAAGAATACGCAGTATTTT	TRBJ2-3	-	TRBV10-2	-
CAWSVGGTDTQYF	TGTGCCTGGAGTGTAGGAGGCACAGATACGCAGTATTTT	TRBJ2-3	-	TRBV30	-
CASSLSGSEKLFF	TGTGCCAGCAGTTTATCAGGGTCTGAAAAACTGTTTTTT	TRBJ1-4	-	TRBV28	-
CASSASGGASDTQYF	TGCGCCAGCAGCGCAAGCGGGGGGGCCTCAGATACGCAGTATTTT	TRBJ2-3	-	TRBV5-1	TRBD2
CASSLGEGDIQYF	TGTGCCAGCAGCTTAGGGGAGGGAGACATTCAGTACTTC	TRBJ2-4	-	TRBV11-1	TRBD2
CSASQQGETQYF	TGCAGTGCTAGTCAACAGGGGGAGACCCAGTACTTC	TRBJ2-5	once	TRBV20-1	TRBD1
CASSRQGTEAFF	TGTGCCAGCAGCAGACAGGGCACTGAAGCTTTCTTT	TRBJ1-1	-	TRBV12-3/TRBV12-4	TRBD1
CASRSTGTGYGYTF	TGTGCCAGTAGATCGACCGGGACAGGGTATGGCTACACCTTC	TRBJ1-2	-	TRBV19	TRBD1
CASSSELGDSQFF	TGCGCCAGCAGCTCGGAGCTAGGGGACAGTCAGTTCTTC	TRBJ2-1	-	TRBV5-1	TRBD1
CASSGSRVNYGYTF	TGTGCCAGCAGTGGGAGCAGAGTCAACTATGGCTACACCTTC	TRBJ1-2	-	TRBV2	-
CASRPGSNEKLFF	TGTGCCAGCAGGCCGGGGTCTAATGAAAAACTGTTTTTT	TRBJ1-4	-	TRBV12-3/TRBV12-4	-
CASSIGTGGETQYF	TGTGCCAGCAGCATCGGGACAGGAGGAGAGACCCAGTACTTC	TRBJ2-5	-	TRBV5-4	TRBD1
CASSMSGIGDTQYF	TGTGCCAGCAGCATGAGCGGGATCGGTGATACGCAGTATTTT	TRBJ2-3	-	TRBV9	TRBD2
CASSFSSGSYEQYF	TGTGCCAGCAGTTTTTCCAGCGGGTCCTACGAGCAGTACTTC	TRBJ2-7	-	TRBV27	-
CASSSEWISGGLAQYF	TGTGCCAGCAGCTCAGAGTGGATTAGCGGGGGGCTTGCGCAGTATTTT	TRBJ2-3	-	TRBV7-2	TRBD2
CASSSGQGAGDTQYF	TGTGCCAGCAGCTCGGGACAGGGGGCAGGGGATACGCAGTATTTT	TRBJ2-3	-	TRBV7-9	TRBD1
CATSRPRGPGGELFF	TGTGCCACCAGCAGGCCAAGGGGCCCCGGAGGGGAGCTGTTTTTT	TRBJ2-2	-	TRBV15	-
CASASRQGRGGELFF	TGTGCTAGTGCCTCCAGACAGGGGAGGGGCGGGGAGCTGTTTTTT	TRBJ2-2	-	TRBV12-5	-
CASSHMTRSGNTIYF	TGCGCCAGCAGCCACATGACACGCTCTGGAAACACCATATATTTT	TRBJ1-3	-	TRBV4-1	-
CASSDSGTLYGYTF	TGTGCCAGCAGCGACTCCGGGACTCTCTATGGCTACACCTTC	TRBJ1-2	-	TRBV7-9	-
CAWSPKGTVRGYTF	TGTGCCTGGAGTCCTAAAGGGACAGTACGAGGCTACACCTTC	TRBJ1-2	-	TRBV30	TRBD1
CATSTRGGQDTQYF	TGTGCCACCAGCACCCGGGGAGGACAAGATACGCAGTATTTT	TRBJ2-3	-	TRBV15	-
CASSPRGGTDNEQFF	TGTGCCAGCTCACCACGGGGCGGAACCGACAATGAGCAGTTCTTC	TRBJ2-1	-	TRBV18	-
CASSTGGKPQHF	TGTGCCAGCAGCACTGGGGGGAAGCCCCAGCATTTT	TRBJ1-5	few	TRBV4-2	-
CASSLFRATEAFF	TGTGCCAGCAGCTTGTTCAGGGCTACTGAAGCTTTCTTT	TRBJ1-1	-	TRBV5-6	-
CASSNPNRVHEQYF	TGTGCCAGCAGTAACCCTAACAGGGTACACGAGCAGTACTTC	TRBJ2-7	few	TRBV6-2/TRBV6-3	-
CASSFVLGAHNEQFF	TGCGCCAGCAGCTTCGTTCTTGGGGCCCACAATGAGCAGTTCTTC	TRBJ2-1	-	TRBV5-1	-
CASSPPGTGGSYEQYF	TGTGCCAGCTCACCACCCGGGACAGGGGGCTCCTACGAGCAGTACTTC	TRBJ2-7	-	TRBV18	TRBD1
CASSQDKGTRGSGNTIYF	TGTGCCAGCAGCCAAGATAAAGGGACAAGGGGCTCGGGAAACACCATATATTTT	TRBJ1-3	few	TRBV3-1/TRBV3-2	-
CASSFWTGATYEQYF	TGTGCCAGCAGCTTTTGGACAGGGGCTACCTACGAGCAGTACTTC	TRBJ2-7	-	TRBV11-2	TRBD1
CASRQGPQQTQYF	TGTGCCAGCCGACAGGGTCCCCAACAGACCCAGTACTTC	TRBJ2-5	-	TRBV6-5	TRBD1